Below, one T cell receptor (beta chain) is given with its context. What this receptor recognizes is not known. No base quality information exists; no much larger clone differs at one position. The cohort was made up of roughly 670 healthy bone marrow donors. At the time of sampling, every cohort member was nominally healthy, though immune exposures that went unrecorded were likely present. The donor tested CMV seropositive, placing the donor among the approximately 290 seropositive members of the cohort. A peripheral blood sample was provided by each donor, and peripheral blood mononuclear cells were used for TCR beta sequencing. Genomic DNA extraction from the blood cell samples was performed with the Qiagen DNeasy Blood Extraction Kit. The library came from the immunoSEQ multiplex PCR assay. For the multiplex PCR, a mixture combining 60 forward primers for TCR Vbeta segments and 13 reverse primers for TCR Jbeta segments was used. A multiplex PCR assay on genomic DNA amplified the CDR3 region of rearranged TCR beta genes. The amplified TCR beta libraries were sequenced on the Illumina HiSeq System as 87-base-pair reads. The authors processed their data as follows. A later analysis counted tens of millions of unique TCR beta chains across the 666 repertoires, and approximately 11 million of these chains were shared by at least two donors. Raw reads were error-corrected and collapsed into unique sequences by a nearest-neighbor algorithm in which closely related sequences were merged to remove PCR and sequencing errors. CDR3 sequences were aligned to IMGT reference sequences to assign V, D and J gene segments. For a sequence to be retained, a match of at least six nucleotides was required to both a V gene segment and a J gene segment. A rearrangement counted as productive if the CDR3 had no stop codons and remained in frame with V and J, and every other rearrangement counted as non-productive. CDR3 was defined by IMGT convention, running from the second conserved V-encoded cysteine to the conserved J-encoded phenylalanine. Sequences without an unambiguous match to a single V gene segment were excluded from the earlier analysis of several hundred of the donors. In an earlier analysis of 587 of the donors, V segments were called functional above 56.7% productive rearrangements and were called segregating when the between-donor standard deviation exceeded 5%. To diagnose cytomegalovirus status from the catalog of TCR beta chain sequences, a statistical classification framework was built. In a later analysis, V and J genes were assigned by comparing TCR nucleotide sequences against IMGT/GENE-DB human TR gene sequences. The TCRdist pipeline was used in a later analysis to assign CDR3 sequences and most-parsimonious VDJ recombination scenarios. In a later analysis, each TCR beta chain was defined by its CDR3 amino acid sequence together with its V-gene family, and reads without a unique V-gene family were excluded. As a way to deal with suspected cross-contamination and a sequencing artifact, a later analysis dropped more than 500 nucleotide sequences that were highly shared and had low generation probability. For each public chain, a later analysis derived a clonal expansion index from normalized ranks of inferred template counts within each repertoire. In a later analysis, generation probabilities were computed with a VDJ recombination model fitted to out-of-frame rearrangements, and the resulting probabilities were checked against IGoR. Hypergeometric tests were used in a later analysis to score TCR-TCR, TCR-HLA and TCR-CMV co-occurrence, with a repertoire-size bias correction applied to the TCR pairs. In a later analysis, false discovery rates were estimated by permuting HLA or CMV assignments 20 times. In a later analysis, co-occurring TCRs were grouped using DBSCAN, with TCRdist sequence similarity added in when clustering inside HLA-allele-positive subsets. Repertoires with fewer than 30,000 or more than 120,000 public chains, plus five repertoires with anomalous nucleotide sharing, were excluded from co-occurrence clustering. The table comes from immuneACCESS by way of TCRdb, which keeps in-frame sequences with V and J called. Part of the clones is missing from these tables; in studies checked, under half for an unresolved V gene and the rest for unknown reasons. That table is the source of V, J and clone size, and D and trimming were worked out from the DNA. Recorded for this sample are some 160,000 clones; roughly four fifths of them occurred a single time. Of the sample, 8% to 10% is held by the ten largest clones.

The entry originates in a study of cytomegalovirus exposure and HLA in healthy donors listed by TCRdb under 2017. Regarding the complete study: An earlier analysis of roughly 630 of the donors reported approximately 300 Gb of sequence data and around 110 million unique TCR beta sequences from 150 million to 200 million T cells. An early release that covered about 600 HLA-typed donors contained about 300 gigabases of sequencing data and around 85 million unique TCR sequences. The genetic ancestry cluster associated with self-reported Caucasian donors included about 81% of the 350 to 500 genotyped donors. The aim of the study was to test whether cataloging public T cell receptors could identify signatures of past pathogen exposure. The study used immunosequencing to profile the T cell repertoires of approximately 690 subjects and linked those repertoires to cytomegalovirus serostatus. Besides the first cohort of roughly 700 subjects, a separate validation cohort made up of 95 to 150 different subjects was used. High-throughput TCR immunosequencing, statistical association of individual TCRs with disease status, and machine learning were combined to predict cytomegalovirus infection status. To study patterns of TCR occurrence, a later analysis re-analyzed previously published TCR beta repertoires from around 700 donors and added high-resolution HLA genotyping. In the later analysis, no new phenotypic data were used to find candidate immune exposures; instead, reliance was placed on TCR beta sequences and their occurrence across donors. In an earlier analysis of 587 of the donors, high-throughput TCR beta sequencing was used to judge whether each TCR beta V gene segment behaved as functional or pseudogenic. Donor age, sex, ethnicity and CMV serostatus were collected together with the repertoire data. A later genetic analysis took genome-wide SNP genotypes for about 55% of the roughly 700 donors and used that subset as a discovery cohort. Every repertoire in the discovery cohort had been generated on one and the same sequencing platform. HLA typing included class I and class II loci at four-digit resolution. Typing coverage varied by locus: roughly 620-630 donors for A, B, C, DRB1 and DQB1; approximately 520 for DQA1; approximately 610 for DPA1; 400 to 480 for DPB1. Roughly 5 DR-DQ haplotypes were handled as single units for association and clustering, since linkage in the cohort was strong. On average, around 200,000 unique TCR beta nucleotide sequences were sequenced per donor among some 430 genotyped donors of the cohort, with approximately 18% of those sequences being non-productive. What the work shows at the level of the full study, not this receptor alone: In vitro tests confirmed that a few of the cytomegalovirus-associated TCR beta chains recognize cytomegalovirus antigens. Around 16 rarely observed V segments, including chromosome 9 orphons, were excluded from the earlier analysis of approximately 600 of the donors because counts were too low. The cohort was sequenced for TCR beta chains only, and without alpha or paired-chain data the features that could be detected were limited. In a later analysis, TCR association rates were found to vary across HLA loci, with the most associated TCRs seen for DRB1 alleles and the fewest for HLA-C alleles. A further reported finding was that TCR beta sequences accurately predicted the HLA-A and HLA-B alleles for most subjects in the first cohort. In a later analysis, some 18,000 TCR beta sequences were associated with specific HLA alleles at a false discovery rate of 0.05. In a later analysis, HLA-associated TCR beta chains were found to be more clonally expanded and to have lower generation probabilities than equally common non-associated chains. V-gene and J-gene trimming of TCR beta chains was associated with a missense DCLRE1C variant in a later genetic analysis, and the association was replicated in an independent cohort. Most TCR sequences were seen in very few donors, while some public TCRs were found in many individuals. The authors suggested that the approach could potentially be extended to other disease states and immunological phenotypes. The study gave a list of some 150 TCR beta chains associated with cytomegalovirus. The sequencing pipeline was judged likely to have produced a cluster of highly shared sequence variants as a technical artifact. According to a later genetic analysis, donors in an Asian-associated ancestry cluster had fewer N-insertions in productive TCRs than the roughly 660-donor mean. Because some donors lacked HLA typing at each locus, the association tests relied only on the typed subset. Several of the top co-occurrence clusters appeared to be linked to parvovirus B19, influenza, CMV and Epstein-Barr virus, according to a later analysis. In both the original and validation cohorts, the classifier was reported to diagnose cytomegalovirus status with high specificity and sensitivity. The presence/absence analyses assumed that sequencing depth was roughly uniform across donors, and that assumption may not be true. When HLA alleles, especially DR and DQ, strongly co-occurred, attributing TCR associations to individual alleles was difficult. Linkage disequilibrium might explain the correlated functional status among segregating V segments, but an unknown experimental factor could not be ruled out. Most CMV-associated TCR beta chains appeared to be HLA-restricted in a later analysis, and the HLA associations seemed to be driven largely by CMV exposure. In an earlier analysis of roughly 500 of the donors, most TCR beta V segments appeared in productive rearrangements about 87% or about 30% of the time, broadly matching IMGT annotations. The only immune exposure information available for the cohort was CMV serostatus.

The sample consisted of PBMCs. This TCR derives from a male donor in good health and CMV-seropositive.

The DNA sequence is TGTGCCAGCAGCTTACGCTCCACAGTGAACACTGAAGCTTTCTTT. Its amino acids are CASSLRSTVNTEAFF. The chain links TRBV11-2 with TRBJ1-1, with no D gene named confidently. CDR3 length: 15 amino acids, cysteine to phenylalanine. The CDR3 DNA has 45 bases and is translated from base 1. The junction shows trimming of 2 bases on V and 0 bases on J, plus 10 bases between the germline ends. Sequences SGHAT (CDR1) and FQNNGV (CDR2) are obtained from the germline V gene.